These 10 T cell receptor beta chains share one sample of origin, sequenced in a study of chemoradiotherapy in HPV16-positive cancers. Only in-frame clones appear in the TCRdb table, and some are missing; sequencing was by immunoSEQ multiplex PCR. The repertoire holds some 15,000 clones, with around 90% as singletons. Here the sequenced sample was blood, taken from a patient who underwent chemoradiotherapy. These receptors originate from a human donor with HPV-associated anogenital cancer.

J is TRBJ1-2 and V is TRBV18, with a tentative D call TRBD1 (5 bases). Trimming removed 5 bases from V and 7 bases from J, with 14 bases in between. CDR3 size: 13 residues. Germline V gives CDR1 KGHSH, CDR2 LQKENI. The CDR3 nucleotides are TGTGCCAGCTCAACAAATGCAGGGTCTGGCTACACCTTC. Amino acids: CASSTNAGSGYTF.

The chain recombines TRBV5-4 with TRBJ2-2; D is unclear. The CDR3 is 15 residues long. Trimming pared 0 bases from V and 6 bases from J, leaving 12 bases between. Germline assignment: CDR1 SGHNT and CDR2 YYREEE (reference sequence). The DNA for the CDR3 is TGTGCCAGCAGCTTGGAAGGACGGAAGGCCGGGGAGCTGTTTTTT. This encodes CASSLEGRKAGELFF.

A note on this clone: The junction and the germline gene differ at one end; a read error may be behind it. The same CDR3 can be traced to other DNA sequences in this sample. CDR3 amino acids: CSVDPTGDKTQYF. CDR3 DNA: TGCAGCGTTGATCCGACAGGAGATAAGACCCAATACTTC. The J gene is TRBJ2-5, the V gene TRBV29-1; weak D call: TRBD1 (6 bases). Germline V lookup: CDR1 SQVTM, CDR2 ANQGSEA. CDR3 length: 13 residues.

The chain uses TRBV5-1 and TRBJ2-1; 11 bases are a match to TRBD2. Losses at the gene ends were 2 bases for V and 9 bases for J; bases not matched to a gene: 7. Germline CDR1 is SGHRS and CDR2 is YFSETQ. The CDR3 contains 15 residues. CDR3 in DNA: TGCGCCAGCAGCTTCGACACTAGCGGGAGTGCTGAGCAGTTCTTC. Protein product: CASSFDTSGSAEQFF.

In this sample, this clone turned up a few times. The rearrangement joins TRBV5-1 to TRBJ2-2; maybe TRBD2 (6 bases). Trimming removed 2 bases from V and 4 bases from J, with 12 bases in between. The CDR3 has 15 residues. Germline-derived CDR1 and CDR2 are SGHRS and YFSETQ. The CDR3 loop reads CASSFYRESTGELFF. The CDR3 region has the DNA TGCGCCAGCAGCTTTTACCGGGAGTCCACCGGGGAGCTGTTTTTT.

This sequence joins TRBV2 and TRBJ1-1; unclear D gene. The germline CDR1 and CDR2 sequences are SNHLY and FYNNEI. V lost 3 bases and J 0 bases, leaving 11 bases between the germline ends. This CDR3 comprises 15 residues. This CDR3 reads CASSETSAMNTEAFF. CDR3 DNA sequence: TGTGCCAGCAGTGAGACATCGGCCATGAACACTGAAGCTTTCTTT. The full variable domain, with the rest looked up from reference TRBV2 and TRBJ1-1, is EPEVTQTPSHQVTQMGQEVILRCVPISNHLYFYWYRQILGQKVEFLVSFYNNEISEKSEIFDDQFSVERPDGSNFTLKIRSTKLEDSAMYFCASSETSAMNTEAFFGQGTRLTVV.

V gene TRBV7-2 combines with J gene TRBJ2-1; D gene unclear. CDR3 length equals 17 residues. V gave up 3 bases and J gave up 5 bases, with 20 bases separating them. The germline V gene encodes CDR1 SGHTA and CDR2 FQGNSA. CDR3 residues: CASSLGHLESTHNEQFF. CDR3 sequence (DNA): TGTGCCAGCAGCTTGGGCCACCTGGAGAGTACCCACAATGAGCAGTTCTTC.

This chain links TRBV6-1 with TRBJ1-3; weak D call: TRBD1 (6 bases). Germline CDR1 and CDR2: MNHNS and SASEGT. CDR3 length: 16 amino acids. Trimming shortened V by 4 bases and J by 4 bases, and 17 bases separated the two germline ends. The CDR3 sequence: CASSGQAPSGGNTIYF. CDR3 in DNA: TGTGCCAGCAGTGGACAGGCTCCTTCAGGAGGAAACACCATATATTTT.

The gene calls are TRBV7-2 and TRBJ1-3; D not resolved. The V end lost 1 base, the J end lost 0 bases, and 4 bases lay between the germline ends. Germline lookup yields CDR1 SGHTA and CDR2 FQGNSA. The CDR3 runs 14 residues. The CDR3: CASSLGPSGNTIYF. As DNA, the CDR3 is TGTGCCAGCAGCTTAGGACCCTCTGGAAACACCATATATTTT.

The V and J genes are TRBV7-2 and TRBJ1-5; 10 nucleotides align to TRBD1. J gave up 7 bases and V 4 bases, and 10 bases lay outside the gene matches. This CDR3 has 16 residues. Per the germline V gene, CDR1 is SGHTA and CDR2 is FQGNSA. The CDR3 loop is CASSSRDRGALQPQHF. The CDR3 DNA reads TGTGCCAGCAGCTCCCGGGACAGGGGCGCTTTGCAGCCCCAGCATTTT.